This entry features one T cell receptor (beta chain) sequence. Its specificity is unknown. The CDR3 sequence is 14 residues long. V lost 5 bases to trimming and J lost 9 bases, with 14 bases between them. The data derive from a study of T-cell memory formation after mild COVID-19. Study-level results: Day 15 to 85 contracting clones showed balanced CD4/CD8; later expanders leaned CD4+.

Sample barcodes and UMIs were carried by the TCR alpha and TCR beta cDNA libraries that 5'RACE generated with constant-segment primers. MiXCR, run by TCRdb on the 5' RACE reads, gives a single entry per CDR3 protein. The sample lists 450,000 or so distinct CDR3 sequences; roughly 25% were seen once. The sequenced material came from PBMCs or a T cell subset sorted from them (not recorded which). The chain recombines TRBV12-3 or TRBV12-4 with TRBJ1-6; D unclear. The clonotype originates from an adult woman who had mild COVID-19 (a few samples of this study predate the infection). Cell type and time point are not known. For the CDR3, the DNA is TGTGCCAGCAGTCCCCGGGAGGGTGGTTCACCCCTCCACTTT. This encodes CASSPREGGSPLHF.